These T cell receptor beta chains were read from a single sample in a study of lymphopenia after photon versus proton radiotherapy. Some clones are missing from TCRdb's copy, which holds only in-frame ones; the method was immunoSEQ multiplex PCR. The sample holds some 25,000 clones, 82% seen once. Sequences were derived from peripheral blood, sampled from a patient treated with proton-based radiotherapy. The receptors stem from a woman in her 70s with pancreatic cancer. CDR3s include the opening cysteine and the closing phenylalanine or tryptophan. The order of the fields is V gene, J gene, CDR3 protein.

>TRBV5-6|TRBJ2-7
CASSLAQGGEQYF
>TRBV5-1|TRBJ1-6
CASSADPSSPLHF
>TRBV6-5|TRBJ2-7
CASSRTGAYEQYF
>TRBV7-1|TRBJ2-7
CASSLVSGRILSYEQYF
>TRBV9|TRBJ2-5
CASSVVGDHSGAAQETQYF
>TRBV7-9|TRBJ2-7
CASSQRTPSSEQYF
>TRBV7-9|TRBJ1-2
CASSLAGVTPSNYGYTF
>TRBV5-1|TRBJ2-3
CARQNQTSGRQDTQYF
>TRBV18|TRBJ1-2
CASSPQNRGNYGYTF
>TRBV19|TRBJ1-5
CASSIADRGKNQPQHF
>TRBV27|TRBJ2-7
CASSSLQGSYEQYF
>TRBV5-1|TRBJ2-1
CASHVTGDGYNEQFF
>TRBV11-1|TRBJ2-1
CASSGGSSYNEQFF
>TRBV9|TRBJ2-7
CASSVDGDYEQYF
>TRBV21-1|TRBJ1-1
CASSKRALGGALNTEAFF
>TRBV19|TRBJ1-4
CASSMEGDPATNEKLFF
>TRBV27|TRBJ2-3
CASSPAAITDTQYF
>TRBV5-1|TRBJ2-5
CASRYAGETQYF
>TRBV5-6|TRBJ1-1
CASSLESEAFF
>TRBV4-1|TRBJ1-3
CASSLILPTGGARNTIYF
>TRBV4-1|TRBJ2-5
CASSRVLGQGWETQYF
>TRBV5-1|TRBJ2-3
CASSFGAPRGPTDTQYF
>TRBV28|TRBJ2-5
CATKRGVAGETQYF
>TRBV4-1|TRBJ2-7
CASSLEWAVDGYEQYF
>TRBV21-1|TRBJ1-1
CASGTAILNTEAFF
>TRBV29-1|TRBJ2-1
CSAGGAGGGNEQFF
>TRBV7-2|TRBJ2-3
CASSLGVGTTDTQYF
>TRBV30|TRBJ2-7
CAWSDSSGEQYF
>TRBV29-1|TRBJ2-3
CSVQQLADTQYF